Described below is a single T cell receptor (beta chain) sequence and its context. Its target is unknown. The sample belongs to a study of cytomegalovirus exposure and HLA in healthy donors. Study-wide background: Of roughly 400 genotyped donors, roughly 81% grouped in the Caucasian-associated ancestry cluster.

PCR involved 60 Vbeta and 13 Jbeta primers. Profiled with immunoSEQ multiplex PCR; TCRdb holds only in-frame clones, not every one. The data show 120,000 to 150,000 clones, over 60% seen once. The germline V gene has CDR1 MNHEY and CDR2 SVGAGI. The CDR3 is made up of 13 amino acids. Trimming shortened V by 0 bases and J by 8 bases, and 10 bases separated the two germline ends. Findings of the study overall: Using the classifier, cytomegalovirus status was reportedly diagnosed with high specificity and sensitivity.

The chain employs TRBV6-5 and TRBJ1-2; tentatively, D is TRBD1 (6 bases). The material sequenced was PBMCs. The TCR originated in a woman younger than 45 in good health and CMV-seropositive. The CDR3, as DNA: TGTGCCAGCAGTTACTCAGCAGGGGTAGGCTACACCTTC. Translating it yields CASSYSAGVGYTF.